Each of the 8 T cell receptor beta chains below was sequenced from the same sample in a study of T cell repertoires in cytomegalovirus infection. One entry per CDR3 protein, called by TCRdb with MiXCR from the reads. The sample consists of 170,000 or so distinct CDR3 sequences, approximately 15% of them appearing once. Sequencing was carried out using PBMCs. These receptors all stem from a human donor in good health (CMV status not recorded). Some clones in this sample may be carry-over from other donors' samples.

The table lists this clonotype with a few counts. The gene calls are TRBV6-6 and TRBJ2-7; D may be TRBD1 (6 bases). Deletions cut 4 bases from V and 1 base from J, with 11 bases between. The CDR3 runs to 14 residues. Germline loops: CDR1 MNHNY, CDR2 SVGAGI (reference sequence). CDR3 sequence: CASSLGTPSYEQYF. The CDR3 DNA follows: TGTGCCAGCAGTTTAGGGACACCATCCTACGAGCAGTACTTC.

The sample holds a few counts of this clonotype. The germline gene is not matched at one end of the junction; a read error may be the cause. The rearrangement joins TRBV7-8 to TRBJ2-5; a weak D match, TRBD2 (6 bases). This CDR3 is built from 12 residues. CDR1 is SGHVS and CDR2 is FQNEAQ in the germline V gene. The DNA of the CDR3 is TGTGCCAGCAGCTTAGGATCGGAGGGTCGGGACTTC. This sequence encodes CASSLGSEGRDF. Supplemented by reference TRBV7-8 and TRBJ2-5, the full variable domain reads GAGVSQSPRYKVAKRGQDVALRCDPISGHVSLFWYQQALGQGPEFLTYFQNEAQLDKSGLPSDRFFAERPEGSVSTLKIQRTQQEDSAVYLCASSLGSEGRDFGPGTRLLVL.

The gene calls are TRBV19 and TRBJ1-2; possibly TRBD1 for D (6 bases). CDR3 size: 14 residues. The V gene lost 6 bases and the J gene lost 2 bases, with 13 bases spanning the gap. Germline V gene sequence: CDR1 LNHDA, CDR2 SQIVND (reference sequence). CDR3 in DNA: TGTGCCAGTAGCCGGCCCGGGACAAACTATGGCTACACCTTC. As protein: CASSRPGTNYGYTF. Filled out from reference TRBV19 and TRBJ1-2, the complete variable domain reads DGGITQSPKYLFRKEGQNVTLSCEQNLNHDAMYWYRQDPGQGLRLIYYSQIVNDFQKGDIAEGYSVSREKKESFPLTVTSAQKNPTAFYLCASSRPGTNYGYTFGSGTRLTVV.

The chain combines TRBV7-3 with TRBJ1-4, with 9 positions matching TRBD1. The CDR3 contains 13 residues. The ends lost 5 bases at V and 8 bases at J; junction bases unmatched: 3. CDR1 and CDR2 (germline): SGHTA, FQGTGA. CDR3 amino acids: CASSTGTGEKLFF. CDR3 nucleotide sequence: TGTGCCAGCAGCACAGGGACAGGGGAAAAACTGTTTTTT.

This clonotype was seen repeatedly, ten times or more. The J gene is TRBJ2-7, the V gene TRBV7-9; 7 positions match TRBD1. The V gene's germline CDR1 is SEHNR and CDR2 FQNEAQ (reference sequence). The V gene end was trimmed by 0 bases and the J gene end by 4 bases; junction bases not matched to a gene: 12. The CDR3 covers 17 residues. The CDR3 is CASSLAQAGTVTYEQYF. The CDR3 DNA sequence: TGTGCCAGCAGCTTAGCTCAAGCCGGGACAGTTACTTACGAGCAGTACTTC.

The chain recombines TRBV29-1 with TRBJ2-7; either TRBD1 or TRBD2 may supply D (5 bases each). V was shortened by 5 bases and J by 0 bases, with 17 bases between the two germline ends. CDR3 size: 15 residues. CDR1 and CDR2 from the germline V gene are SQVTM and ANQGSEA. CDR3 protein: CSVRRGADFSYEQYF. For the CDR3, the DNA is TGCAGCGTTCGAAGAGGGGCAGACTTCTCCTACGAGCAGTACTTC.

This clonotype occurred a few times. The chain combines TRBV2 with TRBJ2-3, with TRBD2 matching over 7 bases. Trimming at V came to 7 bases and at J to 1 base, leaving 2 bases not matched to a gene. Germline V gene lookup returns CDR1 SNHLY and CDR2 FYNNEI. CDR3 length: 13 residues. The CDR3 loop is CASKRDRTDTQYF. The CDR3 DNA reads as TGTGCCAGCAAGCGGGATCGCACAGATACGCAGTATTTT. Together with reference TRBV2 and TRBJ2-3, the CDR3 gives the full variable domain: EPEVTQTPSHQVTQMGQEVILRCVPISNHLYFYWYRQILGQKVEFLVSFYNNEISEKSEIFDDQFSVERPDGSNFTLKIRSTKLEDSAMYFCASKRDRTDTQYFGPGTRLTVL.

V gene TRBV19 combines with J gene TRBJ1-6, with D perhaps matching TRBD1 (5 bases). CDR1 is LNHDA, CDR2 SQIVND, per germline (reference sequence). The ends were cut back, 4 bases at V and 10 bases at J, with 20 bases in the middle. The CDR3 totals 16 residues. The CDR3 is CASSTSTGGARSPLHF. In nucleotides, the CDR3 is TGTGCCAGTAGTACGTCGACGGGAGGGGCGCGATCACCCCTCCACTTT.